This T cell receptor (beta chain) appears in the sequencing data of a study of shared clonotypes between healthy human individuals. All of the donors resided in Nashville, Tennessee, and each was a Caucasian adult. CD45RA-negative memory and CD45RA+ naive subsets were split from the CD4+ cells. For sorted subsets, about 200 ng DNA per replicate equaled 30,000 or so T cell genomes. In the authors' workflow: ImmunoSEQ yielded junction-only sequences lacking quality scores, so filtering differed. TCRdb's copy holds only in-frame clones and misses some; the assay was immunoSEQ multiplex PCR. The DNA gave D and trimming, while V, J and clone size come from that table. Among approximately 350,000 clones listed, around 72% were seen once. This CDR3 contains 14 residues. Germline CDR1 and CDR2: LNHDA and SQIVND (reference sequence). J gave up 5 bases and V 3 bases, and 3 bases lay outside the gene matches.

The sample was memory CD4+ T cells sorted from blood. The subset: CD45RA-negative fraction. This TCR derives from a man younger than 40 in good health. The chain combines TRBV19 with TRBJ2-1; 8 nucleotides agree with TRBD2. The CDR3 nucleotides are TGTGCCAGTAGTATTAGCGGGAACAACAATGAGCAGTTCTTC. Translated: CASSISGNNNEQFF.